A selection of T cell receptor beta chains follows, all from one sample in a study of blood T cells in healthy people across ages. TCRdb itself ran the 5' RACE reads through MiXCR, one entry per CDR3 protein. The repertoire includes hundreds of thousands of distinct CDR3 sequences, just over 55% of them detected once, and about 26% sits in the top ten. Sequenced input: blood. These receptors all stem from a man in his forties in good health. Both conserved end residues are part of each CDR3. The order of the fields is CDR3 length, V gene, J gene, CDR3 protein.

13	TRBV29-1	TRBJ2-3	CSVDLDGPDTQYF
14	TRBV25-1	TRBJ2-7	CASSVTGGSNEQYF
14	TRBV12-2	TRBJ2-5	CASRIRAEQETQYF
14	TRBV29-1	TRBJ1-3	CSVEQGNSGNTIYF
12	TRBV29-1	TRBJ1-1	CSVGQGRAEAFF
15	TRBV7-9	TRBJ2-1	CASSDRDRALDEQFF
15	TRBV12-3/TRBV12-4	TRBJ1-6	CASRNGRAANSPLHF
17	TRBV4-3	TRBJ2-3	CASSQDAPSGDTDTQYF
17	TRBV10-3	TRBJ2-3	CAISETSGGAGGDTQYF
15	TRBV27	TRBJ2-7	CASRPQRGSSYEQYF
16	TRBV19	TRBJ1-5	CASSRDRDIAIRPQHF
16	TRBV9	TRBJ2-3	CASSDPASASTDTQYF
16	TRBV4-2	TRBJ2-5	CASSQDRSGIQETQYF
17	TRBV27	TRBJ2-3	CASTPWASGTGSDTQYF
13	TRBV4-1	TRBJ2-3	CASSQEGTNTQYF
12	TRBV12-3/TRBV12-4	TRBJ2-5	CASSWIQETQYF
15	TRBV27	TRBJ1-2	CASSPGQGIYYGYTF
16	TRBV5-1	TRBJ2-1	CASSLSLAGGQREQFF
12	TRBV19	-	CASGLIGETQYF
15	TRBV18	TRBJ2-1	CASSNRPSGDNEQFF
12	TRBV12-3/TRBV12-4	TRBJ2-4	CASRDPGTQQYF
16	TRBV7-2	TRBJ2-1	CASSLRLAGAGGEQFF
15	TRBV20-1	TRBJ1-5	CSAKATMAPHAPRHF
15	TRBV28	TRBJ2-5	CASSFVGEIQETQYF
13	TRBV7-9	TRBJ1-2	CASSLESGDGYTF
16	TRBV6-5	TRBJ2-5	CASSYKQGRGNEAQYF
14	TRBV2	TRBJ2-2	CASRGLNPTGELFF
16	TRBV20-1	TRBJ1-2	CSARDPPNLRTCGYTF
15	TRBV6-1	TRBJ2-3	CASSRRVGSADTQYF
14	TRBV7-2	-	CASSSTRGGGTQYF
15	TRBV29-1	TRBJ2-1	CSVARSGRPYNEQFF
12	TRBV6-5	TRBJ1-3	CASSASGNTIYF
13	TRBV28	TRBJ2-3	CASTGSITDTQYF
15	TRBV6-5	TRBJ1-4	CASCANPPTNEKLFF
14	TRBV6-6	TRBJ2-4	CASSPDRAKNIQYF
15	TRBV29-1	TRBJ2-3	CSVDSGTGATDTQYF
15	TRBV30	TRBJ2-5	CAWSTGGGAKETQYF